This T cell receptor beta chain was observed in a study of shared clonotypes between healthy human individuals. Study processing details: ImmunoSEQ only sent back junction sequences with no quality scores, so filtering was done differently. Repertoires were generated with immunoSEQ multiplex PCR, while TCRdb's copy carries only in-frame clones and drops some. The V and J calls and clone size come from that table; D and trimming were worked out from the DNA. This table holds hundreds of thousands of clones, roughly 72% found once. Germline V lookup: CDR1 MDHEN, CDR2 SYDVKM. This CDR3 has 12 amino acids. Trimming left V 2 bases short and J 6 bases short, with 4 bases between. Notes on this clone: Its cognate antigen is unknown.

Each sample came from a Caucasian adult donor living in Nashville, Tennessee. Study conclusions and caveats: Between a handful of donors, naive CD4 clonotypes were shared at a level of around 5.1%. The low donor count limited represented genetic and exposure-history diversity.

This chain links TRBV28 with TRBJ2-2; D call uncertain. Material for sequencing was memory CD4+ T cells sorted from blood. Documented subset: CD45RA-negative fraction. The clonotype was recovered from a woman aged 25 to 39 in good health. The CDR3 protein is CASSLQAGELFF. CDR3 in DNA: TGTGCCAGCAGTTTACAGGCCGGGGAGCTGTTTTTT.